The 22 T cell receptor gamma chains presented below share a single source sample, sequenced in a study of human gamma delta and Vdelta1 T cells. No antigen is known for these receptors. TCRdb fed the PCR reads into CATT to redo clone calling. This sample has 8,500 to 9,500 gamma-chain clones, with roughly 50% found just once. Sequencing input: Vdelta1 gamma-delta T cells from blood grown in culture (DOT cells). Source of these receptors: a human donor in good health.

The rearrangement uses TRGV2 and TRGJP2. Germline V CDR1 and CDR2: EGSNGY, YDSYNSKV. The CDR3 has 14 residues. The ends lost 0 bases at V and 6 bases at J; junction bases unmatched: 4. CDR3 DNA: TGTGCCACCTGGGACGGGTCAGGTGATTGGATCAAGACGTTT. Translating it yields CATWDGSGDWIKTF.

The rearrangement uses TRGV4 and TRGJ1 or TRGJ2. J was trimmed by 0 bases and V by 3 bases; bases with no gene match: 8. CDR1 is EGSTGY and CDR2 is YDSYTSSV in the germline V gene. This CDR3 has 15 residues. This CDR3 is CATWDPESNYYKKLF. CDR3 bases: TGTGCCACCTGGGATCCCGAATCGAATTATTATAAGAAACTCTTT.

In the case of this clone: Other DNA sequences within the sample encode an identical CDR3. The rearrangement uses TRGV8 and TRGJP1. V dropped 1 base and J dropped 4; count of bases not matched to a gene: 6. The germline CDR1 and CDR2 sequences are VENAVY and YDSYNSRV. This CDR3 is built from 15 residues. The CDR3 is CATWDRRGTGWFKIF. The DNA of the CDR3 is TGTGCCACCTGGGATAGAAGAGGCACTGGTTGGTTCAAGATATTT.

This clone appeared a few times. This specimen includes other DNA sequences encoding the same CDR3. This chain joins TRGV9 and TRGJ1 or TRGJ2. The ends lost 0 bases at V and 11 bases at J; junction bases unmatched: 4. The germline gives CDR1 GITISATS, CDR2 ISYDGTV (reference sequence). The CDR3 is 11 residues long. The DNA for the CDR3 is TGTGCCTTGTGGGAGGTGCGTGAGAAACTCTTT. Translating it yields CALWEVREKLF.

In this sample, this clone turned up a few times. V usage is TRGV10 and J usage is TRGJ1 or TRGJ2. TRGV10 is an open reading frame whose function is uncertain. Losses at the gene ends were 8 bases for V and 11 bases for J; bases not matched to a gene: 10. CDR3 length: 11 amino acids. CDR3 DNA: TGTGCTGCGTGGGATCTCAGTCAGAAACTCTTT. It yields the protein CAAWDLSQKLF.

This clone was found a few times. The chain has TRGV3 and TRGJ1 or TRGJ2. Germline V gene lookup returns CDR1 VTNTFY and CDR2 YDVSTARD (reference sequence). The junction had 9 bases not matched to a gene; V was cut back by 0 bases and J by 7 bases. This CDR3 region has 14 residues. In nucleotides, the CDR3 is TGTGCCACCTGGGACAGGCGTGGTAAGTATAAGAAACTCTTT. Its translation: CATWDRRGKYKKLF.

In the case of this clone: Additional DNA sequences in this sample encode the identical CDR3. The chain carries TRGV9 and TRGJ1 or TRGJ2. V shed 1 base and J 4 bases; nucleotides not matched to a gene: 4. This CDR3 is built from 13 residues. The germline CDR1 and CDR2 sequences are GITISATS and ISYDGTV (reference sequence). The CDR3 DNA reads TGTGCCTTGTGGGAGGTCCCCTATTATAAGAAACTCTTT. This encodes CALWEVPYYKKLF.

This chain joins TRGV4 and TRGJ1 or TRGJ2. Germline CDR1 EGSTGY, CDR2 YDSYTSSV. V lost 4 bases to trimming and J lost 0 bases; unmatched junction nucleotides: 9. The CDR3 has 15 residues. The CDR3 here is CATWDYCLNYYKKLF. The DNA for the CDR3 is TGTGCCACCTGGGACTATTGCTTGAATTATTATAAGAAACTCTTT.

On this clone itself: A much larger clone sits a single nucleotide away, making a read error possible. The chain carries TRGV4 and TRGJ1 or TRGJ2. This CDR3 has 12 amino acids. Germline CDR1 EGSTGY, CDR2 YDSYTSSV. Here the CDR3 DNA reads TGTGCCGCCTGGGACTCTATGGTGGGGAAAACCTTT. Protein product: CAAWDSMVGKTF.

The genes are TRGV9 and TRGJ1 or TRGJ2. Germline V gives CDR1 GITISATS, CDR2 ISYDGTV (reference sequence). V dropped 3 bases and J dropped 3; count of bases not matched to a gene: 5. This CDR3 contains 13 residues. The CDR3 sequence: CALWEPLYYKKLF. DNA of the CDR3: TGTGCCTTGTGGGAGCCCCTTTATTATAAGAAACTCTTT.

This clone came up a few times. The chain carries TRGV9 and TRGJP1. CDR3 size: 14 residues. In germline, CDR1 is GITISATS, CDR2 ISYDGTV (reference sequence). V dropped 6 bases and J dropped 0; count of bases not matched to a gene: 4. In DNA form, the CDR3 reads TGTGCCTTGTGGAAAAATACCACTGGTTGGTTCAAGATATTT. Protein: CALWKNTTGWFKIF.

This clone turned up a few times. The chain is built from TRGV3 and TRGJ1 or TRGJ2. The germline CDR1 and CDR2 sequences are VTNTFY and YDVSTARD (reference sequence). The CDR3 loop spans 17 amino acids. Losses at the gene ends were 1 base for V and 3 bases for J; bases not matched to a gene: 15. The DNA for the CDR3 is TGTGCCACCTGGGACAGTAAAAAGGGTCGATTTTATTATAAGAAACTCTTT. Amino acids: CATWDSKKGRFYYKKLF.

This clone has more than one count but fewer than ten. The gene calls are TRGV8 and TRGJ1 or TRGJ2. The trim removed 0 bases at V and 15 bases at J, leaving 5 bases unmatched. Germline CDR1 and CDR2: VENAVY and YDSYNSRV. The CDR3 has 10 residues. The DNA for the CDR3 is TGTGCCACCTGGGATAGGGCGCCACTCTTT. Amino acid sequence: CATWDRAPLF.

On this clone itself: A read error may account for a junction end that differs from germline. J is TRGJP1 and V is TRGV10. TRGV10 is marked as an open reading frame, function uncertain. There are 10 residues in the CDR3. The CDR3 DNA reads TGTACTGCGTGCCATTGGTTCAAGATATTT. The encoded protein is CTACHWFKIF.

As to this clone: A junction end diverges from the germline sequence, so it may reflect a read error. The rearrangement links TRGV2 to TRGJ1 or TRGJ2. CDR1 and CDR2 (germline): EGSNGY, YDSYNSKV. This CDR3 is 13 amino acids long. The CDR3 protein is CATLDGRYYKKLF. The CDR3 DNA is TGTGCCACCTTGGACGGACGATATTATAAGAAACTCTTT.

This clone was observed a few times. This CDR3 is also generated by other DNA sequences in the sample. This chain joins TRGV2 and TRGJ1 or TRGJ2. The germline V gene encodes CDR1 EGSNGY and CDR2 YDSYNSKV. The CDR3 totals 13 residues. Trimming took 0 bases from V and 6 from J; bases not matched to a gene: 5. CDR3: CATWDGPRYKKLF. CDR3 bases: TGTGCCACCTGGGACGGGCCCCGTTATAAGAAACTCTTT.

This clone was recorded once. The chain couples TRGV3 to TRGJ1 or TRGJ2. Germline CDR1 reads VTNTFY; CDR2 reads YDVSTARD (reference sequence). J gave up 11 bases and V 3 bases, and 7 bases lay outside the gene matches. There are 11 residues in the CDR3. CDR3 in amino acids: CATWDSREKLF. The CDR3 DNA is TGTGCCACCTGGGACTCCCGCGAGAAACTCTTT.

The chain recombines TRGV9 with TRGJ1 or TRGJ2. V trimming: 2 bases; J trimming: 2 bases; junction bases outside the gene matches: 3. The CDR3 runs to 13 residues. Germline CDR1 GITISATS, CDR2 ISYDGTV (reference sequence). The CDR3 spells CALWEADYYKKLF. CDR3 nucleotides: TGTGCCTTGTGGGAGGCCGATTATTATAAGAAACTCTTT.

The chain employs TRGV8 and TRGJ1 or TRGJ2. This CDR3 comprises 13 residues. J was trimmed by 1 base and V by 4 bases; bases with no gene match: 4. Germline CDR1 VENAVY, CDR2 YDSYNSRV. CDR3 amino acids: CATWETNYYKKLF. The CDR3 DNA follows: TGTGCCACCTGGGAGACAAATTATTATAAGAAACTCTTT.

The chain has TRGV3 and TRGJ1 or TRGJ2. Germline CDR1 is VTNTFY and CDR2 is YDVSTARD (reference sequence). V trimming: 0 bases; J trimming: 8 bases; junction bases outside the gene matches: 4. The CDR3 is made up of 12 amino acids. The DNA for the CDR3 is TGTGCCACCTGGGACAGGCGGGATAAGAAACTCTTT. Its protein product is CATWDRRDKKLF.

A few counts support this clone. Other nucleotide sequences in the sample specify the same CDR3. The chain uses TRGV2 and TRGJ1 or TRGJ2. V shed 0 bases and J 4 bases; nucleotides not matched to a gene: 3. The CDR3 loop spans 13 amino acids. Germline V CDR1 and CDR2: EGSNGY, YDSYNSKV. CDR3 DNA: TGTGCCACCTGGGACGGGTCATATTATAAGAAACTCTTT. Translating gives CATWDGSYYKKLF.

The rearrangement joins TRGV8 to TRGJP2. V lost 4 bases, J lost 6 bases, and 11 bases stayed unmatched. The CDR3 has 15 amino acids. CDR1 is VENAVY, CDR2 YDSYNSRV, per germline. The DNA for the CDR3 is TGTGCCACCTGGGAGATCCGTGTACGTGATTGGATCAAGACGTTT. Translation gives CATWEIRVRDWIKTF.